This is a list of T cell receptor beta chains from one sample in a study of T cell responses to AZD1222 COVID-19 vaccine. Produced via immunoSEQ multiplex PCR; TCRdb's table is partial and in-frame only. The sample contains around 130,000 clones, 88% of which appear only once. The material sequenced was peripheral blood, taken 28 days after the second AZD1222 dose. These receptors came from an adult who received the AZD1222 COVID-19 vaccine. The CDR3 runs from the conserved cysteine through the conserved F or W. Each record gives: CDR3 DNA, CDR3 protein, clone size, D gene, V gene, J gene. D genes are given only for firm matches. Clone sizes are given selectively: once, few, many, or a class where the clone is expanded.

DNA: TGCGCCAGCAGCCAAGATAGGGGCACCGGCGATACGCAGTATTTT; CDR3: CASSQDRGTGDTQYF; size: NA; D: NA; V: TRBV4-3; J: TRBJ2-3
DNA: TGTGCCAGCAGCCCCAGGGACAGCCACTTAAAACTGTTTTTT; CDR3: CASSPRDSHLKLFF; size: NA; D: TRBD1; V: TRBV6-5; J: TRBJ1-4
DNA: TGTGCCATCAGTGAGCGGGGACAAGCGCTCTATGGCTACACCTTC; CDR3: CAISERGQALYGYTF; size: NA; D: NA; V: TRBV10-3; J: TRBJ1-2
DNA: TGTGCCACCAGCAGGGGCCAGGGGGGATTCGCCTACGAGCAGTACTTC; CDR3: CATSRGQGGFAYEQYF; size: NA; D: NA; V: TRBV15; J: TRBJ2-7
DNA: TGTGCCAGCAGCTTTCCCGGGACAGCGGGTGAAGCTTTCTTT; CDR3: CASSFPGTAGEAFF; size: NA; D: TRBD1; V: TRBV5-4; J: TRBJ1-1
DNA: TGCGCCAGCAGCCAAGAAAGGCTAGCGGGAGTCCACGAGCAGTACTTC; CDR3: CASSQERLAGVHEQYF; size: NA; D: TRBD2; V: TRBV4-1; J: TRBJ2-7
DNA: TGTGCCAGCAGTGGACAGGGCCATAACACTGAAGCTTTCTTT; CDR3: CASSGQGHNTEAFF; size: NA; D: TRBD1; V: TRBV2; J: TRBJ1-1
DNA: TGTGCCAGCAGTGAAACTCGAGGGACAGACGGCTACACCTTC; CDR3: CASSETRGTDGYTF; size: NA; D: TRBD1; V: TRBV25-1; J: TRBJ1-2
DNA: TGTGCCAGCAGCATCAGACAATTTGATAATTCACCCCTCCACTTT; CDR3: CASSIRQFDNSPLHF; size: NA; D: NA; V: TRBV11-3; J: TRBJ1-6
DNA: TGCAGCGCCGGCGACACTAGCTCTGGAAACACCATATATTTT; CDR3: CSAGDTSSGNTIYF; size: once; D: NA; V: TRBV29-1; J: TRBJ1-3
DNA: TGTGCCAGCAGCTCACGCCGGGACAGGGTATCTGGGGCCAACGTCCTGACTTTC; CDR3: CASSSRRDRVSGANVLTF; size: NA; D: TRBD1; V: TRBV5-4; J: TRBJ2-6
DNA: TGTGCCAGCAGTTTTCTAGCGGGAGGGCCTATTGAGCAGTTCTTC; CDR3: CASSFLAGGPIEQFF; size: NA; D: TRBD2; V: TRBV27; J: TRBJ2-1
DNA: TGTGCCAGCAGTTTGGCTAGCGGGAGCACAGATACGCAGTATTTT; CDR3: CASSLASGSTDTQYF; size: NA; D: TRBD2; V: TRBV28; J: TRBJ2-3
DNA: TGCGCCAGCAGCTTGCAGGGCAGTAGCTACTCTGGAAACACCATATATTTT; CDR3: CASSLQGSSYSGNTIYF; size: NA; D: NA; V: TRBV5-1; J: TRBJ1-3
DNA: TGTGCCAGCAGCCGAGGGTACACCATATATTTT; CDR3: CASSRGYTIYF; size: NA; D: NA; V: TRBV28; J: TRBJ1-3
DNA: TGTGCCAGCAGCCCGGGCAGGATGAACACCGGGGAGCTGTTTTTT; CDR3: CASSPGRMNTGELFF; size: NA; D: NA; V: TRBV11-3; J: TRBJ2-2
DNA: TGTGCCAGCAGCTTAGGACTCCAGTCCTATGGCTACACCTTC; CDR3: CASSLGLQSYGYTF; size: NA; D: NA; V: TRBV7-9; J: TRBJ1-2
DNA: TGTGCTAGTGGTTCGCTTAGCGGGGGAGAAGCTTTCTTT; CDR3: CASGSLSGGEAFF; size: NA; D: NA; V: TRBV12-5; J: TRBJ1-1
DNA: TGTGCCAGCAGCGTAGACGGTCAGGGGGATCAGCCCCAGCATTTT; CDR3: CASSVDGQGDQPQHF; size: NA; D: TRBD1; V: TRBV9; J: TRBJ1-5
DNA: TGTGCCACCAGTGAAAACAGGGCCCCCTATGGCTACACCTTC; CDR3: CATSENRAPYGYTF; size: NA; D: NA; V: TRBV24-1; J: TRBJ1-2
DNA: TGTGCCAGCAGCCAAGGACAATGGGACGGCTACACCTTC; CDR3: CASSQGQWDGYTF; size: NA; D: NA; V: TRBV3-1/TRBV3-2; J: TRBJ1-2
DNA: TGTGCCAGCAGTGTAGGACGCGCCGGCCAGTACTTC; CDR3: CASSVGRAGQYF; size: NA; D: NA; V: TRBV2; J: TRBJ2-5
DNA: TGTGCCAGCAGTTACTCGTGGGGCTCTGGAAACACCATATATTTT; CDR3: CASSYSWGSGNTIYF; size: NA; D: NA; V: TRBV6-5; J: TRBJ1-3
DNA: TGTGCCAGCAGCCAGGTAGCGGGAGGGCCCAGAGAGACCCAGTACTTC; CDR3: CASSQVAGGPRETQYF; size: few; D: TRBD2; V: TRBV4-2; J: TRBJ2-5
DNA: TGTGCCAGCAGCTCAGGGGCCTATGGCTACACCTTC; CDR3: CASSSGAYGYTF; size: NA; D: NA; V: TRBV7-8; J: TRBJ1-2
DNA: TGTGCCAGCAGCCGGACTAGCGGGGAGGGCACAGATACGCAGTATTTT; CDR3: CASSRTSGEGTDTQYF; size: NA; D: TRBD2; V: TRBV7-3; J: TRBJ2-3
DNA: TGTGCCAGCAGCTTCTATAGACAAAGGAGCAATCAGCCCCAGCATTTT; CDR3: CASSFYRQRSNQPQHF; size: NA; D: NA; V: TRBV7-8; J: TRBJ1-5
DNA: TGTGCCAGCAGTTACCTTATCCCCAGGGAGCAGTACTTC; CDR3: CASSYLIPREQYF; size: NA; D: NA; V: TRBV6-2/TRBV6-3; J: TRBJ2-7
DNA: TGTGCCAGCAGACGGGGGGTGCAGGGCACAGATACGCAGTATTTT; CDR3: CASRRGVQGTDTQYF; size: NA; D: TRBD2; V: TRBV6-5; J: TRBJ2-3
DNA: TGCGCCAGCAGGGTACGGACTATCAATACTAATGAGCAGTTCTTC; CDR3: CASRVRTINTNEQFF; size: NA; D: NA; V: TRBV5-1; J: TRBJ2-1
DNA: TGTGCCAGCAGTTTGTGGGGGCCGAATGAGCAGTTCTTC; CDR3: CASSLWGPNEQFF; size: few; D: NA; V: TRBV27; J: TRBJ2-1
DNA: TGTGCCAGCAGCCAAGCTCGGGGAAGGGGAGGTGCTGAAGCTTTCTTT; CDR3: CASSQARGRGGAEAFF; size: NA; D: NA; V: TRBV3-1/TRBV3-2; J: TRBJ1-1
DNA: TGTGCCAGTAGTGGTTCTGGGGGCACCATATATTTT; CDR3: CASSGSGGTIYF; size: NA; D: NA; V: TRBV19; J: TRBJ1-3
DNA: TGTGCCAGCAGCTCAGGACACCTTGGCTACACCTTC; CDR3: CASSSGHLGYTF; size: NA; D: NA; V: TRBV7-2; J: TRBJ1-2
DNA: TGTGCCAGCAGTTTTTATGCCGGGTGGAATTCACCCCTCCACTTT; CDR3: CASSFYAGWNSPLHF; size: NA; D: NA; V: TRBV27; J: TRBJ1-6
DNA: TGTGCCAGCAGTGGGGACAGGGAGGGCCCTAACTATGGCTACACCTTC; CDR3: CASSGDREGPNYGYTF; size: NA; D: TRBD1; V: TRBV6-4; J: TRBJ1-2
DNA: TGTGCCACCGCCCGTGACGAAAACACCGGGGAGCTGTTTTTT; CDR3: CATARDENTGELFF; size: NA; D: NA; V: TRBV24-1; J: TRBJ2-2
DNA: TGTGCCAGCAGCGTAACCGCCGGGACAGTATTCACTGAAGCTTTCTTT; CDR3: CASSVTAGTVFTEAFF; size: NA; D: TRBD1; V: TRBV9; J: TRBJ1-1
DNA: TGTGCCACCAGCAGAGATAAGAACTCCTACAATGAGCAGTTCTTC; CDR3: CATSRDKNSYNEQFF; size: NA; D: NA; V: TRBV15; J: TRBJ2-1
DNA: TGTGCCAGCAGCTTAGTAGACTCCTACACAGATACGCAGTATTTT; CDR3: CASSLVDSYTDTQYF; size: NA; D: NA; V: TRBV11-2; J: TRBJ2-3
DNA: TGTGCCAGCAGCTCAGGGACAATCGGCGTGCAGTACTTC; CDR3: CASSSGTIGVQYF; size: NA; D: NA; V: TRBV7-8; J: TRBJ2-7
DNA: TGTGCCTGGAGTCGGGACATTGCCGGGGAGCTGTTTTTT; CDR3: CAWSRDIAGELFF; size: once; D: NA; V: TRBV30; J: TRBJ2-2
DNA: TGTGCCAGCAGTCCTCCCGGGACAGGGGTTTACAATGAGCAGTTCTTC; CDR3: CASSPPGTGVYNEQFF; size: NA; D: TRBD1; V: TRBV7-3; J: TRBJ2-1
DNA: TGTGCCAGCACCATCTCCAGGGTAGGTACTGAAGCTTTCTTT; CDR3: CASTISRVGTEAFF; size: once; D: NA; V: TRBV28; J: TRBJ1-1
DNA: TGTGCCAGCAGTTTACACAGGAGAGGCACTGAAGCTTTCTTT; CDR3: CASSLHRRGTEAFF; size: few; D: NA; V: TRBV27; J: TRBJ1-1
DNA: TGTGCCATCAGTGAGTCGGGGATAGAGCAGTACTTC; CDR3: CAISESGIEQYF; size: NA; D: NA; V: TRBV10-3; J: TRBJ2-7
DNA: TGTGCCAGCAGGAGGGGGACAGGGGAGAGGGGCTACACCTTC; CDR3: CASRRGTGERGYTF; size: NA; D: TRBD1; V: TRBV28; J: TRBJ1-2